These 21 T cell receptor beta chains originate from one sample sequenced in a study of T-cell reconstitution after alpha-beta-depleted transplantation in children. During its preparation, the TCRbeta library received unique molecular identifiers. Each CDR3 protein gets one entry after TCRdb re-called the PCR reads with MiXCR. This table holds 190,000 or so distinct CDR3 sequences, roughly 15% found once. This sample comprised PBMCs from the stem cell graft donor, obtained from the stem cell graft. These receptors were taken from a human donor who donated a stem cell graft to a child with acute lymphoblastic leukemia.

This clonotype was found many times. This rearrangement joins TRBV3-1 to TRBJ2-1; TRBD1 matches at 9 bases. V lost 0 bases to trimming and J lost 7 bases; unmatched junction nucleotides: 16. The CDR3 runs 19 residues. The germline V gene encodes CDR1 LGHDT and CDR2 YNNKEL (reference sequence). CDR3: CASSQEVSRGRDRDNEQFF. The CDR3 DNA sequence: TGTGCCAGCAGCCAAGAAGTGAGTAGGGGCCGGGACAGGGATAATGAGCAGTTCTTC.

At least ten counts were recorded for this clonotype. The CDR3 is CASSVHTGQGLLEQYF. CDR3 DNA: TGTGCCAGCAGCGTCCACACTGGACAGGGGCTTCTCGAGCAGTACTTC. The V call is TRBV9, the J call TRBJ2-7, with 9 nucleotides matching TRBD1. Germline CDR1 SGDLS, CDR2 YYNGEE. Losses at the gene ends were 2 bases for V and 6 bases for J; bases not matched to a gene: 12. The CDR3 length is 16 residues.

The V gene is TRBV4-2, the J gene TRBJ2-3; TRBD2 aligns across 9 bases. The CDR3 is made up of 16 amino acids. Trimming cost V 0 bases and J 6 bases; bases outside gene matches: 7. Germline V lookup: CDR1 LGHNA, CDR2 YNFKEQ. The CDR3 DNA sequence: TGTGCCAGCAGCCAAGATTATAGCGGGAGTGCGGATACGCAGTATTTT. This sequence encodes CASSQDYSGSADTQYF.

There are many counts of this clonotype. The chain employs TRBV6-5 and TRBJ2-7; 10 bases agree with TRBD2. CDR1 and CDR2 (germline): MNHEY, SVGAGI. J was trimmed by 3 bases and V by 3 bases; bases with no gene match: 5. The CDR3 is 15 residues long. The CDR3 DNA is TGTGCCAGCAGTTATTTGTCTAGCGGGAGCTACGAGCAGTACTTC. Translating it yields CASSYLSSGSYEQYF.

This clonotype has a count of ten or more. The chain links TRBV5-6 to TRBJ1-1, with D uncertain. Germline V lookup: CDR1 SGHDT, CDR2 YYEEEE. The CDR3 runs to 15 residues. V dropped 4 bases and J dropped 3 bases, with 16 bases sitting between them. CDR3 region: CASSRLMGIDTEAFF. CDR3 DNA: TGTGCCAGCAGCCGCCTGATGGGAATTGACACTGAAGCTTTCTTT.

This clonotype was counted only a few times. The chain has TRBV11-3 and TRBJ2-5, with D perhaps being TRBD1 or TRBD2 (5 bases each). The V gene lost 5 bases and the J gene lost 13 bases, with 17 bases spanning the gap. Germline CDR1 SGHNT, CDR2 YENEEA. This CDR3 region has 12 residues. The CDR3 coding sequence is TGTGCCAGCAGCCGATCTCGGGGCCACCCGTACTTC. It is translated as CASSRSRGHPYF.

For this clonotype: Possible read error: a much larger clone is one base away. The genes are TRBV3-1 and TRBJ2-3, with D perhaps matching TRBD2 (5 bases). Per germline, CDR1 LGHDT and CDR2 YNNKEL (reference sequence). The V end was cut by 5 bases, the J end by 6 bases, with 27 bases between. This CDR3 is built from 18 residues. This chain's CDR3 is CASSKFREKLLGVDTQYF. Here the CDR3 DNA reads TGTGCCAGCAGCAAATTTCGGGAAAAACTTCTCGGGGTGGATACGCAGTATTTT.

This sequence joins TRBV3-1 and TRBJ1-1; TRBD1 is a possible D gene (5 bases). The CDR3 runs to 14 residues. V was trimmed by 0 bases and J by 7 bases, leaving 12 bases between them. Germline V gene sequence: CDR1 LGHDT, CDR2 YNNKEL (reference sequence). The CDR3 loop reads CASSQDLSTDEAFF. CDR3 nucleotide sequence: TGTGCCAGCAGCCAAGATCTTTCGACAGATGAAGCTTTCTTT.

This clonotype was seen a handful of times. The chain has TRBV19 and TRBJ1-1; the match to TRBD1 covers 8 bases. Germline V CDR1 and CDR2: LNHDA, SQIVND (reference sequence). The V and J ends lost 4 bases and 4 bases, in that order; junction bases with no gene match: 2. The CDR3 has 13 residues. This CDR3 is CASSTDRGTEAFF. CDR3 DNA: TGTGCCAGTAGTACCGACAGGGGCACTGAAGCTTTCTTT.

This clonotype was counted ten times or more. The chain employs TRBV7-9 and TRBJ2-5; D not resolved. Between the trimmed V and J ends, which lost 4 bases and 5 bases, there was a span of 8 bases. Germline V CDR1 and CDR2: SEHNR, FQNEAQ (reference sequence). The CDR3 contains 12 residues. The CDR3 DNA is TGTGCCAGCAGCTCGTACGGGGAGACCCAGTACTTC. This codes for CASSSYGETQYF.

At least ten counts were recorded for this clonotype. The genes are TRBV6-6 and TRBJ2-3; D not certain. Germline values: CDR1 MNHNY, CDR2 SVGAGI (reference sequence). Between the trimmed V and J ends, which lost 5 bases and 5 bases, there was a span of 11 bases. The CDR3 spans 13 residues. CDR3: CASSNLDLDTQYF. The CDR3 DNA sequence: TGTGCCAGCAGTAACCTAGACCTAGATACGCAGTATTTT.

This clonotype was seen a few times. The gene calls are TRBV2 and TRBJ1-2; 8 nucleotides align to TRBD1. Germline trimming cut 6 bases from V and 3 bases from J; bases unmatched to any gene: 3. Germline V gives CDR1 SNHLY, CDR2 FYNNEI. This CDR3 region has 13 residues. In DNA, the CDR3 is TGTGCCAGCAGGGCAGGGGGCCACTATGGCTACACCTTC. This gives the protein CASRAGGHYGYTF.

This clonotype was detected ten times or more. The chain uses TRBV11-1 and TRBJ2-1, with 7 bases lining up with TRBD1. After removal of 5 bases from V and 6 bases from J, the junction contained 22 bases not matched to a gene. The V gene's germline CDR1 is SGHAT and CDR2 FQDESV (reference sequence). The CDR3 sequence is 19 residues long. The CDR3 bases are TGTGCCAGCAGCCCAACAGGGGCCGCTAATATACAACTAAGCAATGAGCAGTTCTTC. This encodes CASSPTGAANIQLSNEQFF.

The sample holds many counts of this clonotype. This chain uses TRBV4-2 with TRBJ2-3; 8 bases agree with TRBD2. Unmatched junction bases numbered 9, after V lost 10 bases and J lost 3 bases. The CDR3 contains 14 residues. In germline, CDR1 is LGHNA, CDR2 YNFKEQ. The CDR3 here is CATRPGGPTDTQYF. The CDR3 coding sequence is TGTGCCACTCGCCCGGGAGGGCCTACAGATACGCAGTATTTT.

This clonotype was detected ten times or more. The chain is built from TRBV20-1 and TRBJ2-1, with TRBD2 matching 10 bases. Germline assignment: CDR1 DFQATT and CDR2 SNEGSKA (reference sequence). V shed 5 bases, J shed 13 bases, and the junction held 8 bases outside the gene matches. CDR3 length equals 12 residues. The CDR3 DNA follows: TGCAGTGCTGACGATAAGCGGGAGGGCCAGTTCTTC. Translating gives CSADDKREGQFF.

In this sample, this clonotype turned up many times. This chain joins TRBV5-6 and TRBJ1-2; D may be TRBD1 (5 bases). The ends were cut back, 2 bases at V and 0 bases at J, with 14 bases in the middle. This CDR3 spans 16 amino acids. Germline V CDR1 and CDR2: SGHDT, YYEEEE. CDR3 bases: TGTGCCAGCAGCTTCTGGGGCAGGGAAGCTAACTATGGCTACACCTTC. Translation gives CASSFWGREANYGYTF.

There are many counts of this clonotype. The chain recombines TRBV5-1 with TRBJ2-1; tentative D call: TRBD2 (6 bases). Germline V gives CDR1 SGHRS, CDR2 YFSETQ. The CDR3 runs to 15 residues. The ends were cut back, 0 bases at V and 6 bases at J, with 13 bases in the middle. CDR3 nucleotides: TGCGCCAGCAGCTTGGGGGGTAGCGGTGGCAATGAGCAGTTCTTC. As protein: CASSLGGSGGNEQFF. The complete variable domain, with remaining parts taken from reference TRBV5-1 and TRBJ2-1, reads KAGVTQTPRYLIKTRGQQVTLSCSPISGHRSVSWYQQTPGQGLQFLFEYFSETQRNKGNFPGRFSGRQFSNSRSEMNVSTLELGDSALYLCASSLGGSGGNEQFFGPGTRLTVL.

The CDR3, as DNA: TGTGCCAGCAGTTTGCGGCGGGAGGTCTTCAATGAGCAGTTCTTC. Translated, it gives CASSLRREVFNEQFF. This chain joins TRBV12-3 or TRBV12-4 and TRBJ2-1; 8 bases are shared with TRBD2. This CDR3 contains 15 residues. The V gene end was trimmed by 3 bases and the J gene end by 6 bases; junction bases not matched to a gene: 7.

The sample holds many counts of this clonotype. This sequence joins TRBV29-1 and TRBJ1-1, with TRBD1 matching over 8 bases. The CDR3 runs 15 residues. Per the germline V gene, CDR1 is SQVTM and CDR2 is ANQGSEA. Losses at the gene ends were 5 bases for V and 3 bases for J; bases not matched to a gene: 11. The CDR3 sequence: CSVMARGPQDTEAFF. CDR3 DNA sequence: TGCAGCGTTATGGCCAGGGGGCCCCAGGACACTGAAGCTTTCTTT.

This clonotype has a count of ten or more. V and J are TRBV27 and TRBJ1-1; tentatively, D is TRBD1 (5 bases). Between the trimmed V and J ends, which lost 6 bases and 5 bases, there was a span of 16 bases. The CDR3 is made up of 14 amino acids. Germline assignment: CDR1 MNHEY and CDR2 SMNVEV (reference sequence). The CDR3 loop reads CASSQPQGGTEAFF. CDR3 nucleotide sequence: TGTGCCAGCAGCCAACCCCAGGGAGGTACTGAAGCTTTCTTT.

This clonotype was seen repeatedly, ten times or more. The chain combines TRBV12-3 or TRBV12-4 with TRBJ2-3; a possible D gene is TRBD1 (5 bases). CDR3 length: 16 amino acids. The V end lost 6 bases, the J end lost 0 bases, and 16 bases lay between the germline ends. The DNA of the CDR3 is TGTGCCAGCAGGGACGCAGGGTACCTTAGCACAGATACGCAGTATTTT. It codes for CASRDAGYLSTDTQYF.